This is a list of T cell receptor beta chains from one sample in a study of blood T cells in healthy people across ages. MiXCR was run by TCRdb on the 5' RACE reads, yielding one entry per CDR3 protein. The sample contains around 1,700,000 distinct CDR3 sequences, about 30% of which appear only once. Sequenced input: blood. All receptors come from a woman aged 25 to 45 in good health. CDR3s include the opening cysteine and the closing phenylalanine or tryptophan. A D gene is named only where the DNA matches it firmly. Part of the rows lack a size; the others show once, few, many or a class for expanded clones.

J gene | V gene | CDR3 length | D gene | clone size | CDR3 DNA | CDR3 protein
TRBJ1-4 | TRBV24-1 | 13 | TRBD1 | . | TGTGCCGCAGGGGGCCCCGGCGAAAAGAAACTGTTTTTT | CAAGGPGEKKLFF
TRBJ2-4 | TRBV29-1 | 14 | . | few | TGCAGCGTTCGGGACACCTTAGCCAAAAACATTCAGTACTTC | CSVRDTLAKNIQYF
TRBJ2-1 | TRBV6-1 | 17 | TRBD2 | . | TGTGCCAGCTGTAATAGCGGGAGGGCCCTCTCCTACAATGAGCAGTTCTTC | CASCNSGRALSYNEQFF
TRBJ2-7 | TRBV5-1 | 15 | . | many | TGCGCCAGCAGCTTGGAGGCGGGGACCTCCTACGAGCAGTACTTC | CASSLEAGTSYEQYF
TRBJ2-7 | TRBV20-1 | 12 | . | many | TGCAGTGCTAGTTCAGGGGCCTACGAGCAGTACTTC | CSASSGAYEQYF
TRBJ2-7 | TRBV29-1 | 13 | . | many | TGCAGCGTTGTGGTCGGATCCCTTTCCGAGCAGTACTTC | CSVVVGSLSEQYF
TRBJ1-5 | TRBV12-3/TRBV12-4 | 16 | . | few | TGTGCCAGCAGTTCCAGGGGAGGTAGCGGCAATCAGCCCCAGCATTTT | CASSSRGGSGNQPQHF
TRBJ1-5 | TRBV7-6 | 15 | TRBD1 | few | TGTGCCAGCAGCCCCTCGGACAGGGTTAATCAGCCCCAGCATTTT | CASSPSDRVNQPQHF
TRBJ1-1 | TRBV5-5 | 13 | . | few | TGTGCCAGCAGCTTGGTCCCGGCCGGTGAAGCTTTCTTT | CASSLVPAGEAFF
TRBJ2-7 | TRBV12-5 | 10 | . | many | TGTGCTAGTGGTTTGCAAGAGCAGTACTTC | CASGLQEQYF
TRBJ1-2 | TRBV4-3 | 15 | . | few | TGCGCCAGCAGCCAAGATAGTAACATCGGCTATGGCTACACCTTC | CASSQDSNIGYGYTF
TRBJ2-6 | TRBV7-8 | 15 | . | many | TGTGCCAGCAGCTCCAGGGTCCTTGGGGCCAACGTCCTGACTTTC | CASSSRVLGANVLTF
TRBJ1-2 | TRBV11-2 | 15 | . | few | TGTGCCAGCAGCTTAGACGTTAGTTCTAACTATGGCTACACCTTC | CASSLDVSSNYGYTF
TRBJ2-3 | TRBV6-1 | 14 | . | . | TGTGCCAGCAGGGCCGGGACGGGAGCAGATACGCAGTATTTT | CASRAGTGADTQYF
TRBJ2-3 | TRBV2 | 12 | . | . | TGTGCCAGCAGTTCCCCTCCGTTCACGCAGTATTTT | CASSSPPFTQYF
TRBJ1-5 | TRBV5-1 | 13 | . | . | TGTGCCAGCAGCTTAGGGGAAGATCAGCCCCAGCATTTT | CASSLGEDQPQHF
TRBJ1-2 | TRBV6-6 | 12 | . | few | TGTGCCAGCAGTTATGAAGGGAGGGGCTACACCTTC | CASSYEGRGYTF
TRBJ1-2 | TRBV28 | 17 | TRBD1 | . | TGTGCCAGCAGCTCCCCGGGGCCGGGGACAGGGGGTATTGGCTACACCTTC | CASSSPGPGTGGIGYTF
TRBJ1-2 | TRBV20-1 | 11 | . | . | TGCAGTGCTGCAGGGGATTGGGGCTACACCTTC | CSAAGDWGYTF
TRBJ2-7 | TRBV4-3 | 14 | TRBD1 | many | TGCGCCAGCAGCAGGACAGGGGAATCCCACGAGCAGTACTTC | CASSRTGESHEQYF
TRBJ2-7 | TRBV14 | 14 | . | few | TGTGCCAGCAGCCAAGGGACACTACCCTACGAGCAGTACTTC | CASSQGTLPYEQYF
TRBJ2-1 | TRBV16 | 15 | TRBD2 | many | TGTGCCAGCAGCCAATTCGACGGGGGGACTGATGAGCAGTTCTTC | CASSQFDGGTDEQFF
TRBJ1-6 | TRBV9 | 13 | . | few | TGTGCCAGCAGCGTAGCCGAGGAGTCACCCCTCCACTTT | CASSVAEESPLHF
TRBJ2-7 | TRBV12-3/TRBV12-4 | 14 | . | . | TGTGCCAGCAGTAAGTGGGACGAGGATGGGGAGCAGTACTTC | CASSKWDEDGEQYF
TRBJ2-7 | TRBV20-1 | 12 | . | many | TGCAGTGCGGCAGGGGAGTCCTACGAGCAGTACTTC | CSAAGESYEQYF
TRBJ2-3 | TRBV7-2 | 17 | . | . | TGTGCCAGCAGCTTAGTTTGGGAGCGTGGGCCCACAGATACGCAGTATTTT | CASSLVWERGPTDTQYF
TRBJ2-7 | TRBV4-3 | 16 | TRBD1 | few | TGCGCCAGCAGCCAAGACGCGCCAGGGGGCGCCGACGAGCAGTACTTC | CASSQDAPGGADEQYF
TRBJ2-7 | TRBV7-9 | 15 | . | many | TGTGCCAGCAGCGATGGGGGGGGGCAGTACTACGAGCAGTACTTC | CASSDGGGQYYEQYF
TRBJ2-5 | TRBV7-2 | 13 | . | few | TGTGCCAGCAGCCCCCAGGAGGGAGAGACCCAGTACTTC | CASSPQEGETQYF
TRBJ2-7 | TRBV6-1 | 14 | . | . | TGTGCCAGCACCAGAACACCGAGCCCCTACGAGCAGTACTTC | CASTRTPSPYEQYF
TRBJ1-3 | TRBV5-6 | 15 | . | . | TGTGCCAGCAGCACGGACCTTCTCTCTGGAAACACCATATATTTT | CASSTDLLSGNTIYF
TRBJ2-1 | TRBV6-5 | 14 | . | many | TGTGCCAGCTCCGAGGACTCCCCGTCCGGTGAGCAGTTCTTC | CASSEDSPSGEQFF
TRBJ2-3 | TRBV4-3 | 17 | . | few | TGCGCCAGCGGCAAGACAGGCGACACACCTAGCACAGATACGCAGTATTTT | CASGKTGDTPSTDTQYF
TRBJ2-3 | TRBV18 | 14 | . | . | TGTGCCAGCTCACCACCCCGTGTCGCAGATACGCAGTATTTT | CASSPPRVADTQYF
TRBJ2-3 | TRBV29-1 | 14 | TRBD2 | . | TGCAGCGTTCGGGAACTAGCGGGCACAGATACGAAGTATTTT | CSVRELAGTDTKYF
TRBJ1-2 | TRBV28 | 15 | . | . | TGTGCCAGCAGTCCGTGGGGAGGGGGTAACAATGGCTACACCTTC | CASSPWGGGNNGYTF
TRBJ2-7 | TRBV20-1 | 13 | . | . | TGCAGTGCCAAAAGGCGGGAACGCAGCGAGCAGTACTTC | CSAKRRERSEQYF
TRBJ2-7 | TRBV29-1 | 13 | TRBD1 | many | TGCAGCGTTACCCGGACAGGAGGCTACGAGCAGTACTTC | CSVTRTGGYEQYF
TRBJ2-3 | TRBV29-1 | 16 | TRBD2 | few | TGCAGCGCTATGGGACTAGCAGACGCTATCACAGATACGCAGTATTTT | CSAMGLADAITDTQYF
TRBJ1-1 | TRBV7-6 | 14 | . | few | TGTGCCAGCAGCTTAGGGCTCTCGGACACTGAAGCTTTCTTT | CASSLGLSDTEAFF
TRBJ2-1 | TRBV7-2 | 14 | TRBD2 | many | TGTGCCAGCAGCCTTCTAGCGGTTTACAATGAGCAGTTCTTC | CASSLLAVYNEQFF
TRBJ1-2 | TRBV25-1 | 16 | TRBD1 | . | TGTGCCAGCAGTCCGACCCCCTCGACAGGGGACTATGGCTACACCTTC | CASSPTPSTGDYGYTF
TRBJ2-7 | TRBV20-1 | 16 | TRBD2 | few | TGCAGTGCTAGAGGTCGCGGGGGACTAGCGGGGGTCAAGCAGTACTTC | CSARGRGGLAGVKQYF
TRBJ1-1 | TRBV12-3/TRBV12-4 | 14 | . | . | TGTGCCAGCAGTTCGGGCACGACGTTCACTGAAGCTTTCTTT | CASSSGTTFTEAFF
TRBJ2-4 | TRBV6-1 | 16 | . | . | TGTGCCAGCAGTCAATTTGGGGCAGGGGTGCATCAGGAGCAGTACTTC | CASSQFGAGVHQEQYF
TRBJ2-2 | TRBV7-9 | 16 | . | . | TGTGCCAGCAGCCCATGGCCGCGGGGGCGGACCGGGGAGCTGTTTTTT | CASSPWPRGRTGELFF
TRBJ2-4 | TRBV10-3 | 13 | . | . | TGTGCCATCAGTGAGATGGGCGGGGATGAGCAGTACTTC | CAISEMGGDEQYF
TRBJ1-2 | TRBV6-1 | 11 | . | few | TGTGCCAGCGGACAGCACTATGGCTACACCTTC | CASGQHYGYTF
TRBJ2-3 | TRBV2 | 15 | . | few | TGTGCCAGCAGTGCAGAGGGAACTAGGGGAGATACGCAGTATTTT | CASSAEGTRGDTQYF
TRBJ2-1 | TRBV28 | 11 | . | . | TGTGCCAGCAGCGAAGGGATGGGGCAGTTCTTC | CASSEGMGQFF
TRBJ2-6 | TRBV6-2/TRBV6-3 | 17 | TRBD2 | few | TGTGCCAGCAGCCCCCTCGGGGGGGGTGTTGGGGCCAACGTCCTGACTTTC | CASSPLGGGVGANVLTF
TRBJ2-7 | TRBV12-3/TRBV12-4 | 14 | TRBD1 | many | TGTGCCAGCAGTCGGACAGGAAATGCCTACGAGCAGTACTTC | CASSRTGNAYEQYF
TRBJ2-1 | TRBV7-9 | 20 | TRBD2 | few | TGTGCCAGCAGCCCTAGGACTAGCGGGAGGAAGTCCGATGCCTACAATGAGCAGTTCTTC | CASSPRTSGRKSDAYNEQFF
TRBJ1-2 | TRBV2 | 16 | . | . | TGTGCCAGCAAAGGGCAGGACCTAGTCTCTAACTATGGCTACACCTTC | CASKGQDLVSNYGYTF
TRBJ1-5 | TRBV20-1 | 15 | . | . | TGCAGTGCTAGAGCATCCCAGGGGCGCAATCAGCCCCAGCATTTT | CSARASQGRNQPQHF
TRBJ2-7 | TRBV20-1 | 15 | TRBD1 | many | TGCAGTGCTAGAGAACCGGGACAGCTGATTCTACGGCAGTACTTC | CSAREPGQLILRQYF
TRBJ2-1 | TRBV6-2/TRBV6-3 | 12 | . | . | TGTGCCAGCAGTTTAAGTTACAATGGGCAGTTCTTC | CASSLSYNGQFF
TRBJ1-1 | TRBV7-2 | 12 | . | . | TGTGCCAGCAGCTTGGCCAGGGCCGCGGCTTTCTTT | CASSLARAAAFF
TRBJ2-5 | TRBV7-9 | 15 | . | many | TGTGCCAGCAGCTTAGGAGAGGGACCACAAGAGACCCAGTACTTC | CASSLGEGPQETQYF